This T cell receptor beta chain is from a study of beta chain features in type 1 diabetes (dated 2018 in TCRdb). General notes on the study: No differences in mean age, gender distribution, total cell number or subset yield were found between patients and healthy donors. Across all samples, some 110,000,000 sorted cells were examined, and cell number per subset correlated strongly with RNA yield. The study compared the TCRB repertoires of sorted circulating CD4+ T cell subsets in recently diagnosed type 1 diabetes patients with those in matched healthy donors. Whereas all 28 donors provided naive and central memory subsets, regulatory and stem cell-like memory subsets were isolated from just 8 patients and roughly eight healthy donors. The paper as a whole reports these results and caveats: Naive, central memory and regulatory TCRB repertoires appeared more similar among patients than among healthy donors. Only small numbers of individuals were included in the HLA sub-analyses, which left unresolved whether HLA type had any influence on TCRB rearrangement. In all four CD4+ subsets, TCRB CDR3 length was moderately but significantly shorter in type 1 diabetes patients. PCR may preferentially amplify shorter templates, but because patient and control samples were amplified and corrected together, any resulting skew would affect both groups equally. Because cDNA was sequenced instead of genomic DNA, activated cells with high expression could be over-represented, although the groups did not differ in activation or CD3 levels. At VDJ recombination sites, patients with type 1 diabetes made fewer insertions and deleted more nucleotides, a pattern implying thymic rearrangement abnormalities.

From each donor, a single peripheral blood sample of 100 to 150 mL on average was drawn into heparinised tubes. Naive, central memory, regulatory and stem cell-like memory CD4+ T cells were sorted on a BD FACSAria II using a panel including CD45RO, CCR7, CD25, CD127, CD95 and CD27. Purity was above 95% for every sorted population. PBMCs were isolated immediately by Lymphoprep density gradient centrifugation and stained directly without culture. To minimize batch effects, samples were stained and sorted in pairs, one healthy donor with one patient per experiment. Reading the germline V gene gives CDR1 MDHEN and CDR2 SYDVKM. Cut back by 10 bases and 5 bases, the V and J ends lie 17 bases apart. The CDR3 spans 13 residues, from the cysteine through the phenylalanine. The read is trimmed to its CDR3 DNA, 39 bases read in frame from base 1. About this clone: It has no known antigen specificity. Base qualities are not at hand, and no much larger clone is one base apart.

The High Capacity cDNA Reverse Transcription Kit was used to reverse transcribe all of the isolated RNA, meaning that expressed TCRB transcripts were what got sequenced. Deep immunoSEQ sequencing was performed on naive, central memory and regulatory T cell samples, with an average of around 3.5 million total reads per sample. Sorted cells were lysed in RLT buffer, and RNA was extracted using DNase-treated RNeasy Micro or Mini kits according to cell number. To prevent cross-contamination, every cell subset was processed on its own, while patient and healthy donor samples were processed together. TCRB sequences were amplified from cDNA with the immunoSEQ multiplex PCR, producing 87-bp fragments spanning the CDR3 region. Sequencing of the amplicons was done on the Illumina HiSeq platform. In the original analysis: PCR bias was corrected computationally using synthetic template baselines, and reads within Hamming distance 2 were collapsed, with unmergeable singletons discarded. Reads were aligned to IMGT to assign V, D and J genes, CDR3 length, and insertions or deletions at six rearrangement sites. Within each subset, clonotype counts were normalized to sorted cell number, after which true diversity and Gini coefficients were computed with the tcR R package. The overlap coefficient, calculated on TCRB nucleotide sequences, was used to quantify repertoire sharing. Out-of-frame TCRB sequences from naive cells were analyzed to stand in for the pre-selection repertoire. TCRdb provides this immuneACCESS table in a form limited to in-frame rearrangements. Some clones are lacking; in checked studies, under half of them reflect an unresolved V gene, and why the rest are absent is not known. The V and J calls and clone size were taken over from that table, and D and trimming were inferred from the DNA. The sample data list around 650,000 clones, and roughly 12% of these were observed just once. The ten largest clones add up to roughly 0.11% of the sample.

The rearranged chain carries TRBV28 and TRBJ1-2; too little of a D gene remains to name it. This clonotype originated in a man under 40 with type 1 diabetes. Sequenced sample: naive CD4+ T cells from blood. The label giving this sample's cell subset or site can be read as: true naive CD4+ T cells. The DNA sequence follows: TGTGCCACCCAAAGGGCCCGGGTATATGGCTACACCTTC. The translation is CATQRARVYGYTF.